The following is a TCR beta chain sequence with its context. CD45RO-negative, CCR7-selected cells formed the naive CD8 fraction, which excluded terminally differentiated effector memory CD45RA+ cells. The CDR3 consists of 16 residues. With V trimmed by 5 bases and J by 2 bases, 9 bases remained unmatched. Per germline, CDR1 MDHEN and CDR2 SYDVKM. The deep-level immunoSEQ assay was used. Template for every sorted-subset replicate PCR totaled approximately 0.2 ug DNA, roughly 30,000 T cell genomes. This table comes from immunoSEQ multiplex PCR, and its TCRdb copy is limited to in-frame clones, with some not included. The profile shows about 2.1 million clones, around 95% of them singletons. The data were obtained in a study of shared clonotypes between healthy human individuals. Study information: Donors had three CD4 naive, three CD4 memory, two CD8 naive and one CD8 memory plate apiece.

The TCR sequence derives from a man younger than 35 in good health. Some clones in this sample may be carry-over from other donors' samples. The chain employs TRBV28 and TRBJ2-1; 7 nucleotides line up with TRBD2. Sequenced input: naive CD8+ T cells from PBMCs. CDR3 DNA: TGTGCCAGCAGTGATCCGCTAGCGGAAACCTACAATGAGCAGTTCTTC. Residues: CASSDPLAETYNEQFF.